The entry below gives a single TCR beta chain sequence along with its context. The target antigen is unknown. The sample originates from a study of T cells in Graves' hyperthyroidism and ophthalmopathy. Clinical symptoms, serum thyroxine and TRAb, thyroid ultrasound and orbital computed tomography were used for the diagnoses. Before ophthalmopathy appeared, progressors gave blood at initial hyperthyroidism diagnosis. Germline lookup yields CDR1 MDHEN and CDR2 SYDVKM. V was trimmed by 3 bases and J by 6 bases, leaving 26 bases between them. CDR3 length: 19 amino acids. Amplification of TCR beta CDR3 regions was performed using RNA transcripts as template. The HTBI primer set drove a first-round RT-PCR of the TCR CDR3. Each CDR3 protein gets one entry after TCRdb re-called the multiplex PCR reads with MiXCR. The sample records hundreds of thousands of distinct CDR3 sequences, approximately 15% being singletons.

Overall study results and limits: Expanded thyroid clonotypes (above 0.001) were mostly also found in blood. Ophthalmopathy, which appeared later, was predicted by the model a median approximately 6 months before onset.

The V call is TRBV28, the J call TRBJ1-4, with D tentatively TRBD1 (5 bases). Specimen: blood. The sequence came from a woman aged 30 to 39 with Graves' hyperthyroidism that later progressed to Graves' ophthalmopathy. CDR3 sequence: CASSFRTGTDELQHEKLFF. CDR3 bases: TGTGCCAGCAGTTTCAGAACCGGGACGGACGAGCTCCAACATGAAAAACTGTTTTTT.